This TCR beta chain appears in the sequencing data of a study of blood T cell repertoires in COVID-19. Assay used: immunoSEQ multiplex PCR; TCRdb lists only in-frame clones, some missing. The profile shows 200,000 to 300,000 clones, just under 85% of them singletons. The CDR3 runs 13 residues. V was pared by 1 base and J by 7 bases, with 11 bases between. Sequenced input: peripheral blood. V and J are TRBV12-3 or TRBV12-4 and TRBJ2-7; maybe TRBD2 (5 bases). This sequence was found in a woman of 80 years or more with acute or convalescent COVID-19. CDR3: CASSLVSPGEQYF. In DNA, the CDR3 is TGTGCCAGCAGTTTAGTATCCCCGGGGGAGCAGTACTTC.